These 8 T cell receptor beta chains were all obtained from the same sample, sequenced in a study of control samples from healthy donors and cancer patients. Method: immunoSEQ multiplex PCR; TCRdb's copy keeps in-frame clones and lacks some. This specimen shows approximately 190,000 clones; the ten leading clones hold less than 2.5%. Sequencing was performed on blood. Receptor source: a woman aged 25 to 39 in good health.

V gene TRBV7-6 combines with J gene TRBJ1-2, with unresolved D. Germline CDR1 is SGHVS and CDR2 is FNYEAQ. The CDR3 has 14 residues. V lost 1 base to trimming and J lost 0 bases, with 6 bases between them. CDR3 region: CASSLGGANYGYTF. In DNA form, the CDR3 reads TGTGCCAGCAGCTTAGGCGGCGCTAACTATGGCTACACCTTC.

V is TRBV5-6 and J is TRBJ1-1; no clear D gene. Germline V lookup: CDR1 SGHDT, CDR2 YYEEEE. The CDR3 is made up of 15 amino acids. V gave up 0 bases and J gave up 0 bases, with 9 bases separating them. CDR3 sequence: CASSLVSAVNTEAFF. The CDR3 bases are TGTGCCAGCAGCTTGGTGTCGGCGGTGAACACTGAAGCTTTCTTT.

V and J are TRBV7-9 and TRBJ1-3; possible D gene TRBD1, 6 bases. V lost 7 bases and J lost 0, with 19 bases in between. Looked up from germline, CDR1 is SEHNR and CDR2 is FQNEAQ (reference sequence). The CDR3 extends over 17 amino acids. This chain's CDR3 is CASIVTGAVSSGNTIYF. DNA of the CDR3: TGTGCCAGCATCGTAACGGGGGCCGTAAGCTCTGGAAACACCATATATTTT.

The chain combines TRBV6-5 with TRBJ1-2; possible D gene TRBD1, 6 bases. The CDR3 covers 12 residues. V was pared by 6 bases and J by 7 bases, with 12 bases between. Germline V gene data show CDR1 as MNHEY and CDR2 as SVGAGI. CDR3 coding DNA: TGTGCCAGCAGCTGGACAGTACTTGGCTACACCTTC. It translates to CASSWTVLGYTF.

The chain joins TRBV24-1 to TRBJ1-6; 9 bases map to TRBD1. With V trimmed by 10 bases and J by 8 bases, 5 bases remained unmatched. Germline V gene data show CDR1 as KGHDR and CDR2 as SFDVKD. The CDR3 has 13 residues. This CDR3 is CATSRTGDSPLHF. The CDR3 bases are TGTGCCACTTCTCGGACAGGGGATTCACCCCTCCACTTT.

The chain combines TRBV4-3 with TRBJ1-4; 8 nucleotides align to TRBD1. V trimming: 3 bases; J trimming: 8 bases; junction bases outside the gene matches: 8. The V gene's germline CDR1 is LGHNA and CDR2 YSLEER. This CDR3 region has 15 residues. The CDR3 region has the DNA TGCGCCAGCAGCCAGGGGACAGGAGACAGGGAAAAACTGTTTTTT. Protein: CASSQGTGDREKLFF.

This chain uses TRBV24-1 with TRBJ1-2, with D tentatively TRBD1 (6 bases). Germline V gene data show CDR1 as KGHDR and CDR2 as SFDVKD. Trimming removed 5 bases from V and 0 bases from J, with 12 bases in between. The CDR3 totals 15 residues. The CDR3 region is CATSALDRTNYGYTF. The CDR3 region has the DNA TGTGCCACCAGTGCCCTGGACAGAACTAACTATGGCTACACCTTC.

This chain connects TRBV29-1 to TRBJ1-5; D not resolved. V gave up 5 bases and J gave up 8 bases, with 13 bases separating them. CDR1 SQVTM and CDR2 ANQGSEA come from the germline V gene. CDR3 length equals 12 residues. The CDR3 DNA reads TGCAGCGTTATGACCCTCGGGGAGCCCCAGCATTTT. It specifies CSVMTLGEPQHF.